This T cell receptor beta chain derives from a study of beta chain features in type 1 diabetes. Study conclusions and caveats: Researchers caution that PCR might favor shorter templates, equally among patients and controls. Overrepresentation of cells with high TCR expression could result from cDNA sequencing. A greater similarity of naive, central memory and Treg TCRB repertoires was seen among patients than among healthy donors.

The sequenced template was cDNA made from the entire isolated RNA. Produced via immunoSEQ multiplex PCR; TCRdb's table is partial and in-frame only. The sample consists of tens of thousands of clones, around three fifths of them appearing once. With V trimmed by 3 bases and J by 4 bases, 14 bases remained unmatched. This CDR3 contains 17 residues. The germline gives CDR1 GTSNPN, CDR2 SVGIG (reference sequence). As to this clone: Its antigen is not known.

The specimen was Tregs from blood. The chain couples TRBV30 to TRBJ2-3; 9 bases are shared with TRBD2. The receptor was isolated from a woman in her late teens or twenties in good health. CDR3 protein: CAWRGWGLAGRPDTQYF. The CDR3 coding sequence is TGTGCCTGGAGAGGGTGGGGGCTAGCGGGACGCCCAGATACGCAGTATTTT.